This T cell receptor (beta chain) was found in a study of T cells in Graves' hyperthyroidism and ophthalmopathy. Study-wide points: The majority of expanded thyroid clonotypes above 0.001 also appeared in blood. The model made its ophthalmopathy prediction, and onset followed a median approximately 6 months later.

Exclusion of a patient resulted from uncontrolled infection, other autoimmune disease, pregnancy or lactation. Thyroid ultrasound, orbital computed tomography, clinical symptoms, and serum thyroxine and TRAb underpinned diagnoses. The source material, RNA transcripts, was used to amplify TCR beta CDR3 regions. A first-round RT-PCR of the TCR CDR3 used the HTBI primer set. Each CDR3 protein is one row after TCRdb ran MiXCR on the multiplex PCR reads. The sample comprises 650,000 to 800,000 distinct CDR3 sequences, approximately 42% of which are singletons, and approximately 7.2% rests with the top ten. V lost 2 bases, J lost 0 bases, and 10 bases lay in between. This CDR3 is built from 15 residues. Germline V lookup: CDR1 MGHDK, CDR2 SYGVNS. This clonotype has more than one count but fewer than ten. No antigen is known for it.

The sequence derives from an adult man with Graves' disease, either hyperthyroidism or ophthalmopathy (not recorded which). The chain links TRBV25-1 to TRBJ2-5; D may be TRBD2 (5 bases). Sequencing was done on a sample of peripheral blood or thyroid tissue (not recorded which). The CDR3 sequence: CASSEDWTHQETQYF. In nucleotides, the CDR3 is TGTGCCAGCAGTGAAGATTGGACTCACCAAGAGACCCAGTACTTC. The full variable domain, in which reference TRBV25-1 and TRBJ2-5 provide the parts outside the CDR3, is EADIYQTPRYLVIGTGKKITLECSQTMGHDKMYWYQQDPGMELHLIHYSYGVNSTEKGDLSSESTVSRIRTEHFPLTLESARPSHTSQYLCASSEDWTHQETQYFGPGTRLLVL.